The TCR beta chain described here comes from a study of circulating CD8 cells and anti-PD-1 response in melanoma. Each library started from about 15 ng of total RNA using the QIAseq Immune Repertoire TCR panel. TCRdb independently ran MiXCR on the reads; one entry per CDR3 protein. The data contain 500 to 800 distinct CDR3 sequences, approximately 7% of them singletons. This clonotype is classed as medium-sized (0.01 to 0.1%). The antigen is not known. Study-level results: At M1, fewer than 7% of TRB clonotypes appeared in multiple subsets.

The CDR3 sequence is 14 residues long. Germline V CDR1 and CDR2: DFQATT, SNEGSKA (reference sequence). V was trimmed by 0 bases and J by 6 bases, leaving 14 bases between them. Sorting of live CD3+CD8+TCRalphabeta+ cells by PD-1 and/or TIGIT gave four subsets. The chain uses TRBV20-1 and TRBJ1-2; no clear D. The sequence came from a human donor with melanoma. Sequences were derived from CD8+ T cells from PBMCs, sampled at baseline or after one month of anti-PD-1 therapy (not recorded which). The DNA of the CDR3 is TGCAGTGCTAGAGATAGCCTCCGGAACCATGGCTACACCTTC. Translated: CSARDSLRNHGYTF.